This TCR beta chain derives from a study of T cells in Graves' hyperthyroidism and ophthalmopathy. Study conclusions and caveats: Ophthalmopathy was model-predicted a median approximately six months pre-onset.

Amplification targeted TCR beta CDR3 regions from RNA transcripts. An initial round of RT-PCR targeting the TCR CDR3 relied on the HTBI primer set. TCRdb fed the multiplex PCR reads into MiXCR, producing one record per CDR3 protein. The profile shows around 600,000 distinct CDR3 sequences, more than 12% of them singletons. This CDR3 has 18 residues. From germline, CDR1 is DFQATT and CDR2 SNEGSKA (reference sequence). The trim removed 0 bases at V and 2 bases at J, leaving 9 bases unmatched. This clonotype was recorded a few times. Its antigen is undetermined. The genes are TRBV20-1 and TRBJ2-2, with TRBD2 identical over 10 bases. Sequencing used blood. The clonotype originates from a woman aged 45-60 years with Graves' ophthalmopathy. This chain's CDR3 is CSARDPRSGRFNTGELFF. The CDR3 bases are TGCAGTGCTAGAGATCCCCGTAGCGGGAGGTTCAACACCGGGGAGCTGTTTTTT.